This T cell receptor (beta chain) originates from a study of blood T cell repertoires in COVID-19. The wider study: Acute-phase and convalescent COVID-19 samples originated in the United States, Italy and Spain. The cDNA or gDNA used as material had been derived from T cells, B-cell-depleted T cells, or PBMCs.

Original processing notes: Estimates of nucleated cell counts were drawn from the amplification of reference gene primers. Assay used: immunoSEQ multiplex PCR; TCRdb lists only in-frame clones, some missing. The V and J calls and clone size are taken from that table; D and trimming were inferred from the DNA. The table has around 200,000 clones, 80% to 90% seen once. Germline assignment: CDR1 GTSNPN and CDR2 SVGIG (reference sequence). The CDR3 runs 12 residues. Trimming pared 5 bases from V and 9 bases from J, leaving 16 bases between. The specimen sequenced was peripheral blood. This clonotype originated in a man aged 50 to 59 with acute or convalescent COVID-19. The chain joins TRBV30 to TRBJ1-1; the D is unclear. The CDR3 here is CAWDDLGGKAFF. The CDR3 nucleotides are TGTGCCTGGGACGACCTAGGCGGGAAAGCTTTCTTT.